The 5 T cell receptor beta chains below were found in one sample sequenced in a study of identical twins. Using its own MiXCR run on the 5' RACE reads, TCRdb lists one record per CDR3 protein. The sample includes around 690,000 distinct CDR3 sequences, less than 25% seen only once; the top ten take roughly 4%. These data were also filed under a second study, of T cells expressing NK-cell markers.

Sequencing was performed on PBMCs. The receptor source for this set is a woman aged 18-29 years in good health.

This clonotype has ten or more counts. This chain joins TRBV3-1 and TRBJ2-7; D is unclear. Germline loops: CDR1 LGHDT, CDR2 YNNKEL (reference sequence). The V gene lost 1 base and the J gene lost 6 bases, with 4 bases spanning the gap. The CDR3 loop spans 11 amino acids. The chain's CDR3 is CASSQGGEQYF. The CDR3 DNA follows: TGTGCCAGCAGCCAAGGGGGCGAGCAGTACTTC.

V and J are TRBV10-3 and TRBJ1-1, with D hard to call. The germline V gene encodes CDR1 ENHRY and CDR2 SYGVKD. The ends were cut back, 3 bases at V and 5 bases at J, with 13 bases in the middle. This CDR3 is 14 amino acids long. CDR3 in amino acids: CAISDFGSRTEAFF. DNA of the CDR3: TGTGCCATCAGTGATTTCGGGTCAAGGACTGAAGCTTTCTTT.

This chain links TRBV20-1 with TRBJ2-5; weak D call: TRBD2 (6 bases). Germline loops: CDR1 DFQATT, CDR2 SNEGSKA (reference sequence). Trimming left V 6 bases short and J 5 bases short, with 13 bases between. The length of the CDR3 is 12 residues. CDR3 in DNA: TGCAGTGCCCGGAGGGCGTTGGAGACCCAGTACTTC. As protein: CSARRALETQYF.

This clonotype was counted a few times. The CDR3 loop reads CASSPLGGLNYGYTF. DNA for the CDR3: TGTGCCAGCAGTCCTCTGGGGGGCTTAAACTATGGCTACACCTTC. The V gene is TRBV27, the J gene TRBJ1-2; perhaps TRBD1 as D (6 bases). Per germline, CDR1 MNHEY and CDR2 SMNVEV (reference sequence). The V end lost 5 bases, the J end lost 2 bases, and 15 bases lay between the germline ends. This CDR3 has 15 amino acids.

This chain links TRBV6-5 with TRBJ2-2; D unresolved. The germline V gene encodes CDR1 MNHEY and CDR2 SVGAGI. The CDR3 runs 13 residues. V was clipped by 2 bases and J by 6 bases, with 7 bases between them. The CDR3 region has the DNA TGTGCCAGCAGTTACAGGGTCCCCGGGGAGCTGTTTTTT. Encoded protein: CASSYRVPGELFF.